This T cell receptor (beta chain) stems from a study of blood T cell repertoires in COVID-19. The wider study: Samples representing acute and convalescent COVID-19 were sourced from the United States, Italy and Spain. Nucleic acid was either cDNA or gDNA, and it came from T cells, B-cell-depleted T cells, or PBMCs.

The data were produced by immunoSEQ multiplex PCR, yet TCRdb's version contains in-frame clones alone and is incomplete. The data show over 100,000 clones, approximately 83% seen once. This TCR came from a woman in her sixties or seventies with acute or convalescent COVID-19. The sequenced sample consisted of peripheral blood.

In DNA form, the CDR3 reads TGTGCCAGCAGCGCCCTCGGAGGGTTTAGCACAGATACGCAGTATTTT. The encoded protein is CASSALGGFSTDTQYF. The chain combines TRBV9 with TRBJ2-3; TRBD2 is a possible D gene (6 bases). The ends were cut back, 3 bases at V and 0 bases at J, with 14 bases in the middle. CDR1 is SGDLS and CDR2 is YYNGEE in the germline V gene. CDR3 length: 16 amino acids.